Listed here is a single T cell receptor (beta chain). Its specificity is not known. These data come from a study of cytomegalovirus exposure and HLA in healthy donors. Looking at the study overall: Around 180 million T cells yielded some 120 million unique TCR beta sequences in earlier analysis. Researchers found that roughly 81% of 398 genotyped donors fell within the Caucasian-associated ancestry cluster. Overall study results and limits: A previous analysis found most TCR beta V segments productive roughly 87% or roughly 30% of the time. Sequencing likely caused a cluster of highly shared sequence variants.

Germline-derived CDR1 and CDR2 are SGHTA and FQGTGA. This CDR3 contains 14 residues. V lost 5 bases and J lost 6; bases outside the gene matches: 4. It was with 60 Vbeta and 13 Jbeta primers that the PCR ran. Some clones are missing from TCRdb's copy, which holds only in-frame ones; the method was immunoSEQ multiplex PCR. The table has about 130,000 clones, about 70% seen once; the top ten hold more than 2.5%. The chain couples TRBV7-3 to TRBJ1-6, with 7 bases lining up with TRBD1. The material sequenced was PBMCs. This clonotype originated in a woman in her sixties in good health and CMV-seropositive. CDR3 residues: CASSATGVNSPLHF. The CDR3 DNA follows: TGTGCCAGCAGCGCTACAGGGGTTAATTCACCCCTCCACTTT.